This is a list of T cell receptor beta chains from one sample in a study of sequential checkpoint blockade in melanoma. Libraries were prepared by immunoSEQ multiplex PCR; TCRdb keeps only in-frame clonotypes and omits some of them. Of under 20,000 clones in the sample, roughly 66% were seen once. Sample: CD8+ T cells sorted from blood (inferred from file names), taken from a patient given nivolumab and ipilimumab in sequence. The origin of the receptors is a human donor with melanoma. CDR3s leave out the opening cysteine and the closing phenylalanine or tryptophan. The order of the fields is J gene, V gene, clone size, CDR3 protein. Part of the rows lack a size; the others show once, few, many or a class for expanded clones.

j_gene: TRBJ2-1
v_gene: TRBV28
abundance: -
CDR3aa: ASHRGLSHEQF

j_gene: TRBJ2-4
v_gene: TRBV18
abundance: few
CDR3aa: ASSSGGRAKNIQY

j_gene: TRBJ1-4
v_gene: TRBV2
abundance: -
CDR3aa: ASSDRDTNEKLF

j_gene: TRBJ2-7
v_gene: TRBV5-1
abundance: -
CDR3aa: ASSSPGLAGEQY

j_gene: TRBJ2-7
v_gene: TRBV5-1
abundance: -
CDR3aa: ASSYSSSYEQY

j_gene: TRBJ2-7
v_gene: TRBV14
abundance: -
CDR3aa: ASSHRTGSPTYEQY

j_gene: TRBJ2-3
v_gene: TRBV7-3
abundance: once
CDR3aa: ASSLLAGSTDTQY

j_gene: TRBJ1-2
v_gene: TRBV16
abundance: medium-sized
CDR3aa: ASSQDSYGYT

j_gene: TRBJ1-5
v_gene: TRBV7-2
abundance: once
CDR3aa: ASSFGSDNQPQH

j_gene: TRBJ2-7
v_gene: TRBV14
abundance: -
CDR3aa: ASSQDETSEAYEQY

j_gene: TRBJ1-1
v_gene: TRBV29-1
abundance: -
CDR3aa: SGLPGQGGEAF

j_gene: TRBJ1-5
v_gene: TRBV5-6
abundance: once
CDR3aa: ASSLGGPGSGEPQH

j_gene: TRBJ1-3
v_gene: TRBV27
abundance: -
CDR3aa: ASSLLGGHTIY

j_gene: TRBJ2-7
v_gene: TRBV7-8
abundance: -
CDR3aa: ASSLRTSGRFNYEQY

j_gene: TRBJ2-1
v_gene: TRBV2
abundance: -
CDR3aa: ASGDPSDGGPYNEQF

j_gene: TRBJ1-1
v_gene: TRBV6-6
abundance: -
CDR3aa: ASTHGAGWTF